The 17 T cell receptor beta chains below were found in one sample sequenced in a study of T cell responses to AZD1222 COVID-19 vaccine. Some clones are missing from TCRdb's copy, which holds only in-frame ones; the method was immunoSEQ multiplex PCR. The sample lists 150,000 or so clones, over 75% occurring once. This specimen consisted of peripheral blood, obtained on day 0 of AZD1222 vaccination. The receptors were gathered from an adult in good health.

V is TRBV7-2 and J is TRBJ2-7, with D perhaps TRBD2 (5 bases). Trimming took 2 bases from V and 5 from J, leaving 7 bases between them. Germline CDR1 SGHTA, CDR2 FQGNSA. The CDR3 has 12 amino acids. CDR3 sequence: CASSLTSHEQYF. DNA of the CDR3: TGTGCCAGCAGCTTAACTAGTCACGAGCAGTACTTC.

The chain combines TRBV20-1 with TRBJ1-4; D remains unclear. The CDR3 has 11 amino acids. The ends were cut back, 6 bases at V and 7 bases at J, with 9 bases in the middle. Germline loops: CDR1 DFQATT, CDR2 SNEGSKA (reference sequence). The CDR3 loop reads CSAQKGEKLFF. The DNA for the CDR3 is TGCAGTGCACAAAAGGGTGAAAAACTGTTTTTT.

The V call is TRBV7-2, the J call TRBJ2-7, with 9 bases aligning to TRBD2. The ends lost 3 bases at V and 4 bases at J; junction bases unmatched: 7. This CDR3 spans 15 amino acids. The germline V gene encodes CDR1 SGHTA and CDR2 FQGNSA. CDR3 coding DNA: TGTGCCAGCAGCTTTGGCGGGGGGGCCGCGTACGAGCAGTACTTC. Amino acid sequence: CASSFGGGAAYEQYF.

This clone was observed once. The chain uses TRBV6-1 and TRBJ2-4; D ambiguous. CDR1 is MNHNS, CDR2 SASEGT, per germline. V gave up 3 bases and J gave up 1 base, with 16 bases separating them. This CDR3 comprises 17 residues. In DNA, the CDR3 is TGTGCCAGCAGTGAGGAAACCGCTCCTGGGGCCAAAAACATTCAGTACTTC. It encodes CASSEETAPGAKNIQYF.

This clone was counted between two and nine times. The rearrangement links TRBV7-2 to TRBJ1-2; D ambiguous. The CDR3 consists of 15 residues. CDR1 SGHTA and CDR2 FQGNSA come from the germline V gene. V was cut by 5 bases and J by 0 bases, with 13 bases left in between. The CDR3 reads CASSPDYGTNYGYTF. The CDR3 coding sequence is TGTGCCAGCAGCCCAGACTACGGGACTAACTATGGCTACACCTTC.

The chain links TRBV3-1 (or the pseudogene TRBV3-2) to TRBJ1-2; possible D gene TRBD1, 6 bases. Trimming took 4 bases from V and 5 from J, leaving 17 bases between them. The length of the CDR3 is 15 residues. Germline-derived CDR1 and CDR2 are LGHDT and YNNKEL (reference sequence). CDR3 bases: TGTGCCAGCAGCCGCGGGGGCGGCGGTGCTTATGGCTACACCTTC. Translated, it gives CASSRGGGGAYGYTF.

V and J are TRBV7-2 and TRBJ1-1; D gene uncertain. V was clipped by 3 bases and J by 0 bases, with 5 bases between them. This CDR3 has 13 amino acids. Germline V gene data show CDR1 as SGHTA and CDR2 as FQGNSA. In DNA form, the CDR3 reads TGTGCCAGCAGCTTCCTCATGAACACTGAAGCTTTCTTT. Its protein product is CASSFLMNTEAFF.

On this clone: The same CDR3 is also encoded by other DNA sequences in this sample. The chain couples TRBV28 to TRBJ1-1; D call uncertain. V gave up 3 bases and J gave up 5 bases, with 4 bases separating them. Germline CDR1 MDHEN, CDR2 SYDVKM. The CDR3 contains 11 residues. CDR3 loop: CASSFRTEAFF. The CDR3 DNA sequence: TGTGCCAGCAGTTTCCGGACTGAAGCTTTCTTT.

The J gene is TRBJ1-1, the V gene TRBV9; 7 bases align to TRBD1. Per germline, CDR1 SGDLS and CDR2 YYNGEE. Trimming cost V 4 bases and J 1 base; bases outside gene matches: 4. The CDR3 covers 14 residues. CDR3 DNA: TGTGCCAGCAGCACAGGGGTGAGGAACACTGAAGCTTTCTTT. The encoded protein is CASSTGVRNTEAFF.

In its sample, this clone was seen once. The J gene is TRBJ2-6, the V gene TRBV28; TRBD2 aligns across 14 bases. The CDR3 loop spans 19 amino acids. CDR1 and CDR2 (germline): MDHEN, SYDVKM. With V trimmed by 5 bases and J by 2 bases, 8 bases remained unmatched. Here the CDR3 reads CASSPVTSGGAAGANVLTF. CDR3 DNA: TGTGCCAGCAGTCCGGTGACTAGCGGGGGGGCCGCTGGGGCCAACGTCCTGACTTTC.

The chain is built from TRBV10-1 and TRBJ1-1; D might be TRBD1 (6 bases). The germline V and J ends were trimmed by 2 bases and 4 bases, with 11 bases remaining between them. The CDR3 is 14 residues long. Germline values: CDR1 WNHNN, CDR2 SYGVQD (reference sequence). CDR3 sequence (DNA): TGCGCCAGCAGTGAGACCGGGACACTCACTGAAGCTTTCTTT. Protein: CASSETGTLTEAFF.

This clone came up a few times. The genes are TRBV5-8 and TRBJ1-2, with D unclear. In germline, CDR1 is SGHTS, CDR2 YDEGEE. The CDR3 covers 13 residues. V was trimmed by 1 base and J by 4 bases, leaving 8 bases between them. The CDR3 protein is CASSLYDLYGYTF. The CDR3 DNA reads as TGTGCCAGCAGCTTGTATGACCTCTATGGCTACACCTTC.

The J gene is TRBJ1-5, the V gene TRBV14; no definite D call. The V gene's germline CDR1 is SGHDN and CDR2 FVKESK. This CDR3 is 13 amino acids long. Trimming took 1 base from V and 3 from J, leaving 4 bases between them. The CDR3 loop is CASSQGVNQPQHF. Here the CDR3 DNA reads TGTGCCAGCAGCCAAGGTGTCAATCAGCCCCAGCATTTT.

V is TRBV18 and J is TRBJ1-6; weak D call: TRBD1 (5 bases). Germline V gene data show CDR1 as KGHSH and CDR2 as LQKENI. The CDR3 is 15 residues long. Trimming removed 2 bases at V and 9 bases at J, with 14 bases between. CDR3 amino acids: CASSPGALRGSPLHF. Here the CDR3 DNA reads TGTGCCAGCTCACCAGGGGCCTTGAGGGGTTCACCCCTCCACTTT.

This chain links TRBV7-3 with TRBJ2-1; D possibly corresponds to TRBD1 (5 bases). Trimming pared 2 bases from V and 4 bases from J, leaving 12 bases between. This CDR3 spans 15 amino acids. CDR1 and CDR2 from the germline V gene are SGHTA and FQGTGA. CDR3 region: CASSLGAPRYNEQFF. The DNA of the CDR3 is TGTGCCAGCAGCTTAGGGGCACCAAGGTACAATGAGCAGTTCTTC.

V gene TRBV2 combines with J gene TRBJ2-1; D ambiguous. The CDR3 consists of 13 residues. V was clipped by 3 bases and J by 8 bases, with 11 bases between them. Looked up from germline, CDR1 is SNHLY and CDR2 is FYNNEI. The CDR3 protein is CASSDEALHEQFF. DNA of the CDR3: TGTGCCAGCAGTGATGAGGCCTTACATGAGCAGTTCTTC.

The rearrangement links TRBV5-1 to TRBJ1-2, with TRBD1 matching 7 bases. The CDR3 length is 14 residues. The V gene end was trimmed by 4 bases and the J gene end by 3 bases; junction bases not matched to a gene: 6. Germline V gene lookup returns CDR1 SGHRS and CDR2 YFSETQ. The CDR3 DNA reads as TGCGCCAGCAGCCTCGGACAGGAGTACTATGGCTACACCTTC. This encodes CASSLGQEYYGYTF.